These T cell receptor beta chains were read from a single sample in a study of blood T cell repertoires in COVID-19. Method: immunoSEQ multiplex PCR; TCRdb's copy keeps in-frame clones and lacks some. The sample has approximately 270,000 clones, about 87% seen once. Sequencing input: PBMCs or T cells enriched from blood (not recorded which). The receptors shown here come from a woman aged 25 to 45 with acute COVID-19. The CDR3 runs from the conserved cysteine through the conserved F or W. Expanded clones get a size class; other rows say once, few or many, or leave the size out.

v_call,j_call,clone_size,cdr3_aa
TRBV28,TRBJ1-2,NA,CASRLGGNYGYTF
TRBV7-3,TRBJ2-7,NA,CASSQGQAREQYF
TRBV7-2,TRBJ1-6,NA,CASSLVGQGGFGNSPLHF
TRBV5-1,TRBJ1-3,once,CASSLMGSSGNTIYF
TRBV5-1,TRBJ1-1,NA,CASSPGVPNTEAFF
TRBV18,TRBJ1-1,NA,CASSPDTAMNTEAFF
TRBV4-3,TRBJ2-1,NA,CASSQDKRGYNEQFF
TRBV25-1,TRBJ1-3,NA,CASRDRYSGNTIYF
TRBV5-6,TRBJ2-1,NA,CASSLLAGAVEQFF
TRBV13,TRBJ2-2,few,CASSLGRGTGELFF
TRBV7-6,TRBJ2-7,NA,CASSLRLGYEQYF